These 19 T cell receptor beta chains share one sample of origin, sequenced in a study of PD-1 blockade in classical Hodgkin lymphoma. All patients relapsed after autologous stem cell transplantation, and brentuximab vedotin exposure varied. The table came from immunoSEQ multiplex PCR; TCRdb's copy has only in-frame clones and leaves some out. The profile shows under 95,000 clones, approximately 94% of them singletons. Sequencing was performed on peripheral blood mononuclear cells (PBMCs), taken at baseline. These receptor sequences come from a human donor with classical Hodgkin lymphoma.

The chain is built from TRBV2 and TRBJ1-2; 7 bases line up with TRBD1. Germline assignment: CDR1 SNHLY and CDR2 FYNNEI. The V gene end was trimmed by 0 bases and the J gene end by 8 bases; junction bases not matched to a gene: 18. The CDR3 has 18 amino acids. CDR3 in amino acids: CASSEALRGTASMGGYTF. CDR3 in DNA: TGTGCCAGCAGTGAAGCGCTTCGCGGGACAGCCTCAATGGGGGGCTACACCTTC.

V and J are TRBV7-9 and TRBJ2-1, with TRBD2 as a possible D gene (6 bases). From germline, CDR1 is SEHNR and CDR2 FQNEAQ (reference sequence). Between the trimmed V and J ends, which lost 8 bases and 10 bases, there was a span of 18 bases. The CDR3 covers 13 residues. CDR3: CASAGTHSGEQFF. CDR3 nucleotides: TGTGCCAGCGCCGGGACTCATTCGGGAGAGCAGTTCTTC.

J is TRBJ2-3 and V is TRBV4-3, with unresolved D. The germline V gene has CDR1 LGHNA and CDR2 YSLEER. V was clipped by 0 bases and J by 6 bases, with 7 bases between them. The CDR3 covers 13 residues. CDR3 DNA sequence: TGCGCCAGCAGCCAAGACCTAGACGATACGCAGTATTTT. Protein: CASSQDLDDTQYF.

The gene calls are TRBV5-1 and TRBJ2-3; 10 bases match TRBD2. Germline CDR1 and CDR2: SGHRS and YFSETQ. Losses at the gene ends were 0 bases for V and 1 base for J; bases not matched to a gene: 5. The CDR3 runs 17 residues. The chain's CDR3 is CASSLEGLADGTDTQYF. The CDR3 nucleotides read TGCGCCAGCAGCTTGGAAGGACTAGCGGATGGCACAGATACGCAGTATTTT.

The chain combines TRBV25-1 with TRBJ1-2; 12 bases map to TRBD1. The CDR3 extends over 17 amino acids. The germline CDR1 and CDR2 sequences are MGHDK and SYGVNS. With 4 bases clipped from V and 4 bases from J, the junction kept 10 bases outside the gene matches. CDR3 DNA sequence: TGTGCCAGCAGTGGCCATGGCGGGACAGGGGGCTTCTATGGCTACACCTTC. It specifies CASSGHGGTGGFYGYTF.

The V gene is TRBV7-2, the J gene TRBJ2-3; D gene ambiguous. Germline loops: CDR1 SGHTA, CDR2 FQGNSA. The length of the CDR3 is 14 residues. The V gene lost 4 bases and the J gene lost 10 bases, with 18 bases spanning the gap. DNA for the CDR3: TGTGCCAGCAGCTCTTTGACTGTTCCGTCACCGCAGTATTTT. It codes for CASSSLTVPSPQYF.

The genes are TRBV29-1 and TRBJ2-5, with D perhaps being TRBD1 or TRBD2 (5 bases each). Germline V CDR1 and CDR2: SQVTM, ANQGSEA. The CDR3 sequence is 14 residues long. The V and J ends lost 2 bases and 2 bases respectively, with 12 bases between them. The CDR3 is CSVEPRGPQETQYF. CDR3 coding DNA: TGCAGCGTTGAACCCCGGGGCCCTCAAGAGACCCAGTACTTC.

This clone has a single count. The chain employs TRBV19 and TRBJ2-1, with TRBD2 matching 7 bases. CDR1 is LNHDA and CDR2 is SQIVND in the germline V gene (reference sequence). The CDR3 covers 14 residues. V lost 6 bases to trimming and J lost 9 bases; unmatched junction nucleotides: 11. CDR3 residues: CASRLQRDNGEQFF. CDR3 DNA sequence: TGTGCCAGTAGACTCCAGCGGGATAACGGTGAGCAGTTCTTC.

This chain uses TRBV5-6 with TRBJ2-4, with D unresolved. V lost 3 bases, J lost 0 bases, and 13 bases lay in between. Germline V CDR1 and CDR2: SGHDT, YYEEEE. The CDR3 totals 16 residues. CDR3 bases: TGTGCCAGCAGCTACCCCAGGAACCTAGCCAAAAACATTCAGTACTTC. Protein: CASSYPRNLAKNIQYF.

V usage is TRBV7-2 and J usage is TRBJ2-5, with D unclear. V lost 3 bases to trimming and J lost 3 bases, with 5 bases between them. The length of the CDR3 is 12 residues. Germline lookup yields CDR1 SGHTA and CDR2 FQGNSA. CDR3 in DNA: TGTGCCAGCAGCTTCCTAGAAGAGACCCAGTACTTC. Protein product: CASSFLEETQYF.

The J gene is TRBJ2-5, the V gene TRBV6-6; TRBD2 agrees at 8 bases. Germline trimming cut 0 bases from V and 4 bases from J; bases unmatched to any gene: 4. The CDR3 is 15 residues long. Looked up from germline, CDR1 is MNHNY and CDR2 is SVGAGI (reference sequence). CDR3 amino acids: CASSYSAAGAETQYF. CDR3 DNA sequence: TGTGCCAGCAGTTACTCGGCAGCGGGAGCAGAGACCCAGTACTTC.

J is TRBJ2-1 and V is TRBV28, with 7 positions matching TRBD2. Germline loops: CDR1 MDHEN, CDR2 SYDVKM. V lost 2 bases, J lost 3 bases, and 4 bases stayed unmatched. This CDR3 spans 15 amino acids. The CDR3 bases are TGTGCCAGCAGTTTAGGTGCGGGAGACTACAATGAGCAGTTCTTC. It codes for CASSLGAGDYNEQFF.

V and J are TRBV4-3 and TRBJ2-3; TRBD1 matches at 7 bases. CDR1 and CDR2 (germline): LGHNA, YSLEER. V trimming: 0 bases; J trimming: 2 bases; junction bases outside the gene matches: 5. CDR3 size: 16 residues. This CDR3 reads CASSQEGQETTDTQYF. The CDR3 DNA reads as TGCGCCAGCAGCCAAGAAGGACAGGAAACCACAGATACGCAGTATTTT.

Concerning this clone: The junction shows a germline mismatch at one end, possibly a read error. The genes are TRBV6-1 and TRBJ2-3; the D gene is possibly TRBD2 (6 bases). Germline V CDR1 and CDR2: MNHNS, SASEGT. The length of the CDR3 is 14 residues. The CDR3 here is CAGSDRLVTDTQYF. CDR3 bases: TGTGCCGGCAGTGACCGACTAGTAACAGATACGCAGTATTTT.

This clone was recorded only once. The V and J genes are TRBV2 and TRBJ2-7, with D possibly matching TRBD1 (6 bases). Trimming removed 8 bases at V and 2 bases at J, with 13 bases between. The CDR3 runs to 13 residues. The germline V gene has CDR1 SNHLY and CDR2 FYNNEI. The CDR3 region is CASLTGTPYEQYF. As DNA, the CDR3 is TGTGCCAGCTTGACAGGTACCCCCTACGAGCAGTACTTC.

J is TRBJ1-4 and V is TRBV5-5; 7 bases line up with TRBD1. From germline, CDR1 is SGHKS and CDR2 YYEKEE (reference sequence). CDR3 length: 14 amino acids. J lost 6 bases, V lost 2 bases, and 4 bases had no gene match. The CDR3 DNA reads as TGTGCCAGCAGCTTAGGGGGCTTTGATGAAAAACTGTTTTTT. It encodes CASSLGGFDEKLFF. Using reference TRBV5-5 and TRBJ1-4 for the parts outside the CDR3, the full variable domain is DAGVTQSPTHLIKTRGQQVTLRCSPISGHKSVSWYQQVLGQGPQFIFQYYEKEERGRGNFPDRFSARQFPNYSSELNVNALLLGDSALYLCASSLGGFDEKLFFGSGTQLSVL.

The CDR3 is CAWSAGTGSYEQYF. CDR3 in DNA: TGTGCCTGGAGTGCAGGGACGGGATCCTACGAGCAGTACTTC. The gene calls are TRBV30 and TRBJ2-7; D is possibly TRBD1 or TRBD2 (5 bases each). The CDR3 runs 14 residues. V was trimmed by 1 base and J by 1 base, leaving 11 bases between them. CDR1 and CDR2 from the germline V gene are GTSNPN and SVGIG (reference sequence).

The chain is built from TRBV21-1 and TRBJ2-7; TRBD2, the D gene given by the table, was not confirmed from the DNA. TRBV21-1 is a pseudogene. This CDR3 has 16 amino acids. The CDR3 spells CASSKEPGGSSYEQYF. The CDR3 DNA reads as TGTGCCAGCAGCAAAGAACCCGGGGGGAGCTCCTACGAGCAGTACTTC.

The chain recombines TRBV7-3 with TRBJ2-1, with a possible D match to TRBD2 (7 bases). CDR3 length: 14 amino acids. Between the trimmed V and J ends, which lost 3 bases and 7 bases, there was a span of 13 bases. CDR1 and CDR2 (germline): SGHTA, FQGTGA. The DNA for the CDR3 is TGTGCCAGCAGCTTCTCGGGGGGCCTTAATGAGCAGTTCTTC. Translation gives CASSFSGGLNEQFF.